The 13 T cell receptor beta chains presented below share a single source sample, sequenced in a study of metastatic and nonmetastatic thyroid tumors. MiXCR reprocessed the PCR reads for TCRdb. The repertoire consists of approximately 69,000 clones, with 11% to 15% occurring once and the leading ten covering over 6%. All patients were treatment-naive before thyroid surgery. Sequences were obtained from blood. These receptor sequences come from a male donor with papillary thyroid cancer or a benign thyroid nodule (not recorded which). Some clones in this sample may be carry-over from other donors' samples.

This clone was counted at least ten times. The chain recombines TRBV19 with TRBJ2-1; 9 bases agree with TRBD2. V was clipped by 8 bases and J by 0 bases; unmatched bases: 5. The CDR3 covers 15 residues. Germline CDR1 is LNHDA and CDR2 is SQIVND (reference sequence). CDR3 in DNA: TGTGCCAGTTCTGATAGCGGGAGCTCCTACAATGAGCAGTTCTTC. The encoded protein is CASSDSGSSYNEQFF.

This chain joins TRBV7-9 and TRBJ2-7; no firm D call. Trimming took off 7 bases at V and 7 bases at J, with 17 bases between the two ends. The CDR3 covers 13 residues. The V gene's germline CDR1 is SEHNR and CDR2 FQNEAQ (reference sequence). CDR3 sequence reads: CASISPSYNEQYF. CDR3 DNA: TGTGCCAGCATCTCACCGAGTTACAATGAGCAGTACTTC.

This chain links TRBV5-1 with TRBJ1-2; D not certain. CDR1 is SGHRS, CDR2 YFSETQ, per germline. The CDR3 has 14 residues. V was cut by 4 bases and J by 10 bases, with 20 bases left in between. CDR3 bases: TGCGCCAGCAGCCCCACTTTTCTGTGGGGAGTCTACACCTTC. Translation: CASSPTFLWGVYTF.

In the case of this clone: This may stem from a read error, because a much larger clone lies one nucleotide away. The rearrangement uses TRBV5-4 and TRBJ2-5; 12 nucleotides line up with TRBD1. This CDR3 is 17 amino acids long. Germline V gene lookup returns CDR1 SGHNT and CDR2 YYREEE (reference sequence). CDR3 coding DNA: TGTGCCATCAGCCAGGCTTACCGGGACAGGGGGCGTGAGACCCAGTACTTC. This sequence encodes CAISQAYRDRGRETQYF.

This clone was recorded at least ten times. This chain links TRBV19 with TRBJ2-5; D gene ambiguous. The CDR3 runs to 13 residues. Trimming removed 5 bases from V and 4 bases from J, with 11 bases in between. The germline V gene encodes CDR1 LNHDA and CDR2 SQIVND (reference sequence). CDR3 amino acids: CASSPQVGETQYF. The CDR3 nucleotides read TGTGCCAGTAGTCCCCAGGTGGGAGAGACCCAGTACTTC.

In the case of this clone: Compared with germline, one end of the junction differs, possibly owing to a read error. The chain carries TRBV27 and TRBJ2-5, with 8 bases matching TRBD2. Germline V gene lookup returns CDR1 MNHEY and CDR2 SMNVEV (reference sequence). The CDR3 runs 14 residues. For the CDR3, the DNA is TGTGCCAGCAGTTTTATAGCGGGACGTGAGACCCGGTACTTC. Its protein is CASSFIAGRETRYF.

This clone has ten or more counts. This chain joins TRBV20-1 and TRBJ2-3, with a weak D call TRBD2 (6 bases). The CDR3 sequence is 14 residues long. V shed 5 bases and J shed 4 bases, with 16 bases lying between them. Germline-derived CDR1 and CDR2 are DFQATT and SNEGSKA (reference sequence). CDR3 amino acids: CSAAGTYSPDTQYF. Written as DNA, the CDR3 is TGCAGTGCTGCCGGGACTTACTCCCCAGATACGCAGTATTTT.

This clone was observed at least ten times. One base away lies a much larger clone, so this may be a sequencing read error. The chain links TRBV28 to TRBJ1-2, with TRBD1 identical over 8 bases. V lost 6 bases, J lost 8 bases, and 11 bases stayed unmatched. CDR1 is MDHEN, CDR2 SYDVKM, per germline. The CDR3 contains 14 residues. CDR3 DNA sequence: TGTGCCAGCAGCACAGACAGGGGAATAAGGGGCTACACCTTC. This codes for CASSTDRGIRGYTF.

Details on this clone: An end of the junction does not agree with germline; a read error may underlie this. This chain links TRBV29-1 with TRBJ2-1; D perhaps matches TRBD2 (5 bases). CDR1 and CDR2 (germline): SQVTM, ANQGSEA. This CDR3 is 17 amino acids long. The DNA of the CDR3 is TGTAGCGCCGTGGTCAGAGGGTTGGTTTCGCGACACAATGAGCAGTTCTTC. This encodes CSAVVRGLVSRHNEQFF.

This clone appeared many times. V and J are TRBV9 and TRBJ1-2; D uncertain. The CDR3 has 14 residues. Germline-derived CDR1 and CDR2 are SGDLS and YYNGEE. V lost 4 bases and J lost 2, with 12 bases in between. In nucleotides, the CDR3 is TGTGCCAGCAGCATGGGAGGGTCCAACTATGGCTACACCTTC. Translating it yields CASSMGGSNYGYTF. The full variable domain, rest sourced from reference TRBV9 and TRBJ1-2, is DSGVTQTPKHLITATGQRVTLRCSPRSGDLSVYWYQQSLDQGLQFLIQYYNGEERAKGNILERFSAQQFPDLHSELNLSSLELGDSALYFCASSMGGSNYGYTFGSGTRLTVV.

DNA of the CDR3: TGTGCCTGGAGTGCAGGGGGCTTTACCAATCAGCCCCAGCATTTT. This gives the protein CAWSAGGFTNQPQHF. The J gene is TRBJ1-5, the V gene TRBV30, with TRBD1 identical over 8 bases. Unmatched junction bases numbered 5, after V lost 1 base and J lost 3 bases. Per the germline V gene, CDR1 is GTSNPN and CDR2 is SVGIG (reference sequence). The CDR3 runs 15 residues.

This clone occurred many times. V and J are TRBV27 and TRBJ1-1, with TRBD1 matching 10 bases. Germline V gene sequence: CDR1 MNHEY, CDR2 SMNVEV (reference sequence). CDR3 length: 15 amino acids. J was trimmed by 1 base and V by 3 bases; bases with no gene match: 2. This CDR3 is CASSLGTGANTEAFF. For the CDR3, the DNA is TGTGCCAGCAGTTTGGGGACAGGGGCGAACACTGAAGCTTTCTTT.

This clone was observed many times. A much larger clone is a single base away; this may be a read error. The same CDR3 also results from other DNA sequences found in this sample. The chain links TRBV2 to TRBJ2-3; D is unresolved. This CDR3 has 11 residues. V gave up 1 base and J gave up 6 bases, with 2 bases separating them. The germline gives CDR1 SNHLY, CDR2 FYNNEI. CDR3 in DNA: TGTGCCAGCAGTGAAGGTGATACGCAGTATTTT. Protein sequence: CASSEGDTQYF.